This T cell receptor beta chain was profiled in a study of regulatory T cells in long-lasting Graves disease (dated by TCRdb to the early 2020s). As for the study more broadly: Patients with newly diagnosed Graves' disease had been on antithyroid drugs for under 3 months. This study used TCR sequencing and RNA sequencing of peripheral blood to compare persistent Graves' disease patients against newly diagnosed Graves' disease patients. TCR sequencing covered approximately 13 persistent and around 20 newly diagnosed Graves' disease patients, around 35 samples in total. The study was conducted in China and was registered as a clinical trial.

Overall results and qualifications from the work: As a limitation, the authors acknowledged that the small sample size may reduce accuracy. TRBV28, TRBJ1-2 and TRBJ2-5 were preferentially used in persistent disease, while TRBV20-1 and TRBJ2-1 were favored in newly diagnosed disease. Persistent patients shared more public clonotypes among themselves (over 2,500) than newly diagnosed patients did (more than 950). Because the primary lesion, thyroid tissue, could not be accessed, the study looked at peripheral blood alone. Only the TCR beta chain was sequenced and analyzed. Compared with newly diagnosed patients, persistent Graves' disease patients had lower TCR Shannon entropy and fewer highly expanded clones, which suggests clonal expansion.

Explained via the paper, the time point label denotes: newly diagnosed GD, antithyroid drugs for less than 3 months. For both TCR sequencing and RNA sequencing, RNA was extracted from PBMCs using TRIzol. The diagnosis of Graves' disease followed American Thyroid Association guidelines. The patients came from an endocrinology department in Xi'an, China. Each patient gave 7 to 9.5 milliliters of peripheral blood, collected in an EDTA anticoagulant tube. Ficoll Paque Plus density gradient separation was used to isolate PBMCs, and no further T cell sorting was performed. An Agilent 2100 Bioanalyzer and agarose gel were used to check RNA quality, while a NanoDrop 2000 measured RNA concentration. This clonotype was found a few times. No antigen is known for it. No base-level quality is on record; no much larger clone is a single base apart. The CDR1 and CDR2 encoded by the germline V gene (reference sequence) are DFQATT and SNEGSKA. V gives up 4 bases and J gives up 6 bases, and the segment between their germline ends measures 10 bases. Spanning cysteine to phenylalanine, the CDR3 consists of 12 amino acids. Left in the record is the CDR3 DNA by itself, 36 bases read in frame from the first base.

Libraries were built with multiplex PCR. For sequencing, an Illumina HiSeq 4000 was employed. To build TCR beta libraries, CDR3 regions were amplified by Arm-PCR using iRepertoire HTBI primers. Before sequencing, the PCR products underwent gel purification. The authors' analysis ran thus. Gene usage analysis of CDR3 amino acid clonotypes relied on the 60 to 65 TRBV and fewer than 15 TRBJ segments identified across samples. Filtered high-quality paired reads were merged into contigs using COPE and FqMerger. Contigs were aligned with BLAST to IMGT TRBV, TRBD and TRBJ reference genes, and CDR3 was defined per IMGT. Any clonotype with a frequency above 0.1% was classified as a highly expanded clone. Shannon entropy was used to measure repertoire diversity, and the Gini coefficient was used to measure V-J evenness. Public clonotypes were defined as clonotypes shared by more than one individual. Using fastp at Q25 and MiXCR, TCRdb reprocessed the public reads and kept productive beta chains. Rows with a matching CDR3 protein are joined into one entry that keeps the most common DNA and genes. Here the V and J calls rest on TCRdb's processing, not on the authors' analysis. The sample has around 250,000 distinct CDR3 sequences on record, approximately 18% of them singletons. Together, the top ten hold approximately 14% of the sample.

The data also belong to a second study, concerning T cells in Graves' hyperthyroidism and ophthalmopathy. The second study also describes: Stable Graves' hyperthyroidism was defined as the absence of progression to ophthalmopathy over 18 months of follow-up. The hyperthyroidism patients were between 18 and 65 years old and newly diagnosed, with a disease duration of less than 2 months. Patients with uncontrolled infections, other autoimmune diseases, pregnancy or lactation were excluded. Diagnoses were established on the basis of clinical symptoms, serum thyroxine and TRAb, thyroid ultrasound, and orbital computed tomography. A first-round RT-PCR of the TCR CDR3 used the HTBI primer set with the Qiagen OneStep RT-PCR kit. Most expanded thyroid clonotypes (frequency above 0.001) were also detected in blood, suggesting blood repertoires may reflect thyroid immune responses. In cross-validation, a model built on a 13 V-J signature told ophthalmopathy apart from stable hyperthyroidism with 87.88% sensitivity and approximately 81% specificity, and in testing the same model reached 80%/75%. In validation, the model predicted progression to ophthalmopathy with 60% to 71% sensitivity and about 72% specificity, a median of about six months before onset. To identify TCR V-J signatures that set the groups apart, the researchers used a discovery cohort of 95 to 100 patients, made up of under 50 with Graves' ophthalmopathy and around 58 with stable Graves' hyperthyroidism. Prospective prediction of ophthalmopathy was tested in an independent validation cohort consisting of some 19 hyperthyroidism patients and 15 to 17 patients who later progressed to ophthalmopathy. The 100 discovery patients were divided at random into training and test sets in a 7:3 ratio. In six Graves' hyperthyroidism patients, the study also compared T-cell repertoires from thyroid tissue with T-cell repertoires from blood. Once sampling was done, hyperthyroidism patients were given methimazole at a starting dose of 30 mg daily, whereas ophthalmopathy patients were given high-dose intravenous methylprednisolone. The libraries were constructed in a second round of multiplex PCR and then size-selected and purified. Libraries were sequenced paired-end with 100 bp reads on an Illumina HiSeq2000. Raw data were processed with SOAPnuke, discarding reads with adapters, uncalled bases, mean Phred below 15, or no exact constant-primer or identifier match. COPE v1.2.5 was used to merge the high-quality paired reads, and each unique nucleotide sequence was defined as a clonotype. MiTCR v1.1 was used to align clonotypes to the IMGT TRBV, TRBD and TRBJ reference segments. The analysis was restricted to V-J combinations with a frequency above 0.0001, which together covered 99.2% of the repertoires. The TCS score was defined as the ratio of F50 (clonal expansion) to E x V (chaos), calculated using BLOSUM62-based TCRdist between CDR3 peptides within each V-J. Welch's t-statistics and random forest reduced approximately 520 V-J features to roughly 13, which were used in a naive Bayes classifier (R e1071). No statistical method was used to set the sample size in advance, and investigators knew the group allocation. The paper reports TCR Vbeta CDR3 sequencing of some 140 peripheral blood samples: under 45 ophthalmopathy, about 75 hyperthyroidism and approximately 17 progressor patients.

This material consisted of peripheral blood mononuclear cells (PBMCs), taken at new diagnosis, from a patient treated with antithyroid drugs. Recombination linked TRBV20-1 to TRBJ2-1; no D gene is confidently identified. The TCR sequence derives from a woman aged 25 to 39 with Graves disease. Donor details come from another sample of the same person, matched by shared clones. The sequenced DNA: TGCAGTGCTAAGGCGCCAGTCAATGAGCAGTTCTTC. Its translation reads: CSAKAPVNEQFF.